This T cell receptor (beta chain) was captured in a study of CXCR3-negative and CXCR3-positive naive CD8 T cells. In regard to this clonotype: Its antigen is not known.

Using triplicate sorts, 250,000 to 350,000 cells were collected each time from every CD8+ T cell subset. Study findings and constraints: CXCR3-positive naive cells had more hydrophobic TRB CDR3s than CXCR3-negative naive cells.

CDR3 length equals 15 residues. In preparing the TRB cDNA libraries, 5' RACE with UMI labels was used. TCRdb derives one entry per CDR3 protein from the 5' RACE reads, leaving out DNA. Its listing shows 130,000 or so distinct CDR3 sequences. The chain carries TRBV23-1 and TRBJ2-7; the TRBD1 assignment by TCRdb is unverifiable without DNA. TRBV23-1 is an ORF, with its function uncertain. The receptor's source is a human donor in good health. Some clones in this sample may be carry-over from other donors' samples. The sample comprised naive CXCR3+ CD8+ T cells from blood. Subset of the sample: CD45RO-CCR7+CD27+CD95- naive CD8+ T cells expressing CXCR3 (TNR3+). The CDR3 spells CASSQGGTGGKKQYF.